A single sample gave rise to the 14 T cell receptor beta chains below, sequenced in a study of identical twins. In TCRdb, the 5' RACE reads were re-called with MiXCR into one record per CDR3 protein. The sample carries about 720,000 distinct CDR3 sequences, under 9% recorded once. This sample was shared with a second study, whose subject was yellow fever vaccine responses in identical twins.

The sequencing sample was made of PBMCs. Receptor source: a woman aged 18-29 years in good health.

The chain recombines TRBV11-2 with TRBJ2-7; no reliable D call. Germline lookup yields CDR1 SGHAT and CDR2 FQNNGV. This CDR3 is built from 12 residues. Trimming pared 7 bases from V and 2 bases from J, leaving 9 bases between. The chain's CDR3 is CASKRPTYEQYF. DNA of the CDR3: TGTGCCAGCAAGAGGCCTACCTACGAGCAGTACTTC. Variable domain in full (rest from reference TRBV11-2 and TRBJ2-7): EAGVAQSPRYKIIEKRQSVAFWCNPISGHATLYWYQQILGQGPKLLIQFQNNGVVDDSQLPKDRFSAERLKGVDSTLKIQPAKLEDSAVYLCASKRPTYEQYFGPGTRLTVT.

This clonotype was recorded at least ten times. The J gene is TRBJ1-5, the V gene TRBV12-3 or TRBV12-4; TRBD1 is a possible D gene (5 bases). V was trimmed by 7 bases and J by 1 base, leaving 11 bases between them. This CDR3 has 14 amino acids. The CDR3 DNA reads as TGTGCCAGCACCCGCGGGGGGAGCAATCAGCCCCAGCATTTT. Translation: CASTRGGSNQPQHF.

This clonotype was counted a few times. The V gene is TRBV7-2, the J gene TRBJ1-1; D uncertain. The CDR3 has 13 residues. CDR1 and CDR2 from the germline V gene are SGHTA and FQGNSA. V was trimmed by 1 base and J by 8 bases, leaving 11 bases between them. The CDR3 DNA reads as TGTGCCAGCAGCTTAGAAGAGGCGCGAGAAGCTTTCTTT. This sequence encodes CASSLEEAREAFF.

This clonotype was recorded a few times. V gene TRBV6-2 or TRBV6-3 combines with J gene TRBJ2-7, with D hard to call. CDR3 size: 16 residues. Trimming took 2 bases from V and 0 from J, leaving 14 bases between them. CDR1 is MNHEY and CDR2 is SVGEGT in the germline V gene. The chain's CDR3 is CASSYDLSSLSYEQYF. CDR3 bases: TGTGCCAGCAGTTACGACCTGTCGTCCCTCTCCTACGAGCAGTACTTC.

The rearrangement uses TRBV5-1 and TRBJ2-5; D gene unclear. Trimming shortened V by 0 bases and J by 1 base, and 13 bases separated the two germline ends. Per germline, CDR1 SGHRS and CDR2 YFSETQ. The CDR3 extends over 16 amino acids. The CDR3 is CASSLGVFRLQETQYF. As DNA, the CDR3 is TGCGCCAGCAGCTTGGGGGTCTTTAGACTCCAAGAGACCCAGTACTTC.

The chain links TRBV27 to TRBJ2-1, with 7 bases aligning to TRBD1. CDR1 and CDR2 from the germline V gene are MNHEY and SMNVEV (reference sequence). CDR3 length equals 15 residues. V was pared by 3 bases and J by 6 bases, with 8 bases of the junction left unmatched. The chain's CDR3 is CASSFLGGAANEQFF. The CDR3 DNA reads TGTGCCAGCAGTTTTTTAGGGGGCGCCGCCAATGAGCAGTTCTTC.

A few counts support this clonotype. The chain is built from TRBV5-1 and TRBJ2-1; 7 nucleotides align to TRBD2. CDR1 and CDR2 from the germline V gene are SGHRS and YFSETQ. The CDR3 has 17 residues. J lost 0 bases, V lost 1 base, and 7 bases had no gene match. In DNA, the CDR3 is TGCGCCAGCAGCTTGACGAGCGGGGCTAACTCCTACAATGAGCAGTTCTTC. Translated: CASSLTSGANSYNEQFF. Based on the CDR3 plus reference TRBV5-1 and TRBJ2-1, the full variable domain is KAGVTQTPRYLIKTRGQQVTLSCSPISGHRSVSWYQQTPGQGLQFLFEYFSETQRNKGNFPGRFSGRQFSNSRSEMNVSTLELGDSALYLCASSLTSGANSYNEQFFGPGTRLTVL.

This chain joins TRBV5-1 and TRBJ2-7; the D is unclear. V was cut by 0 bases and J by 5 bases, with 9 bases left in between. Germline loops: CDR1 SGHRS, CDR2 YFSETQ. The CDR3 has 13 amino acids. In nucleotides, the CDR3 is TGCGCCAGCAGCTTGGTTGGGTTTGACGAGCAGTACTTC. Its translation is CASSLVGFDEQYF.

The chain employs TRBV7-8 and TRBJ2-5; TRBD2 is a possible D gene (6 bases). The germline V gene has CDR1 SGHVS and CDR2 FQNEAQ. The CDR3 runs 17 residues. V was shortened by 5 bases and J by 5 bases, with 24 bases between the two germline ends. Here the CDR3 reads CASSPRFDSGDRETQYF. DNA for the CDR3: TGTGCCAGCAGCCCCCGGTTTGATAGCGGCGATAGGGAGACCCAGTACTTC. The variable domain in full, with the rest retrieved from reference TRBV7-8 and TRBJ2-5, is GAGVSQSPRYKVAKRGQDVALRCDPISGHVSLFWYQQALGQGPEFLTYFQNEAQLDKSGLPSDRFFAERPEGSVSTLKIQRTQQEDSAVYLCASSPRFDSGDRETQYFGPGTRLLVL.

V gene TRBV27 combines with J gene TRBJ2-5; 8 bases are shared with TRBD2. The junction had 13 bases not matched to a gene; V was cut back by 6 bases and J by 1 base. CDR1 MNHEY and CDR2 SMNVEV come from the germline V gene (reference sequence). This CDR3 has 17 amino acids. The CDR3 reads CASSPLPGLVPQETQYF. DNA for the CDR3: TGTGCCAGCAGCCCCCTTCCGGGACTAGTGCCCCAAGAGACCCAGTACTTC.

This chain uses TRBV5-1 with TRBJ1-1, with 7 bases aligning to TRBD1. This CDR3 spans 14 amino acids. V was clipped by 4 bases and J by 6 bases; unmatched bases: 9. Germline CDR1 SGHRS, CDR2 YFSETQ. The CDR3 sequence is CASSPPTGRAEAFF. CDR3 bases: TGCGCCAGCAGCCCGCCGACAGGGCGGGCTGAAGCTTTCTTT. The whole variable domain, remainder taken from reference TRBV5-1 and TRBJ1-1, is KAGVTQTPRYLIKTRGQQVTLSCSPISGHRSVSWYQQTPGQGLQFLFEYFSETQRNKGNFPGRFSGRQFSNSRSEMNVSTLELGDSALYLCASSPPTGRAEAFFGQGTRLTVV.

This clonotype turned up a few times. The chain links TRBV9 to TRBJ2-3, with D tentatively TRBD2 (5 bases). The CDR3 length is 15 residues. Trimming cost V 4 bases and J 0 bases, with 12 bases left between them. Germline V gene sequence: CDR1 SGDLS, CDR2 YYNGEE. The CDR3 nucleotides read TGTGCCAGCAGCACAAACCAGCGGAGCACAGATACGCAGTATTTT. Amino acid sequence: CASSTNQRSTDTQYF. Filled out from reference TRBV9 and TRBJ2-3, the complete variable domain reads DSGVTQTPKHLITATGQRVTLRCSPRSGDLSVYWYQQSLDQGLQFLIQYYNGEERAKGNILERFSAQQFPDLHSELNLSSLELGDSALYFCASSTNQRSTDTQYFGPGTRLTVL.

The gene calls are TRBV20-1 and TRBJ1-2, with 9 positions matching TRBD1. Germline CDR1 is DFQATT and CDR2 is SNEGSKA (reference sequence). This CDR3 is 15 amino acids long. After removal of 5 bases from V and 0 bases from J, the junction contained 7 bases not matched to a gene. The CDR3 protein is CSAGSGTGSNYGYTF. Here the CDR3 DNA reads TGCAGTGCTGGATCCGGGACAGGGTCTAACTATGGCTACACCTTC.

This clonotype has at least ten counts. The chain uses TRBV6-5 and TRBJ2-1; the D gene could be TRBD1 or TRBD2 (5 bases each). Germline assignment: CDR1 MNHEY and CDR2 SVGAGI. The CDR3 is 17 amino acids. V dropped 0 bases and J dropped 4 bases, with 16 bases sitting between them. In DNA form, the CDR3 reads TGTGCCAGCAGTTACTCGAGGGGCCTAAACGGTTACAATGAGCAGTTCTTC. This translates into CASSYSRGLNGYNEQFF.